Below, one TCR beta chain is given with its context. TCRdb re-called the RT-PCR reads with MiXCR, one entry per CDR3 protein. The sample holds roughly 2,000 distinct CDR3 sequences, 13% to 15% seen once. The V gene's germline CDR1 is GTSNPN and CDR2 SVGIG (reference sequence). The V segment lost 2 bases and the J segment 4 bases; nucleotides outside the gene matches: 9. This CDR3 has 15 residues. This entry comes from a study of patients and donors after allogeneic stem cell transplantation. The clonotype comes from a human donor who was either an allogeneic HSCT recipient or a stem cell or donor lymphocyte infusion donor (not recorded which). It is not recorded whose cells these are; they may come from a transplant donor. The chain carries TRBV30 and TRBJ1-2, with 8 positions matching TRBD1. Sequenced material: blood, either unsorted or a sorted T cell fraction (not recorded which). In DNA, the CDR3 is TGTGCCTGGAGTCTAACGACAGGGGCGGGCTATGGCTACACCTTC. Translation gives CAWSLTTGAGYGYTF.